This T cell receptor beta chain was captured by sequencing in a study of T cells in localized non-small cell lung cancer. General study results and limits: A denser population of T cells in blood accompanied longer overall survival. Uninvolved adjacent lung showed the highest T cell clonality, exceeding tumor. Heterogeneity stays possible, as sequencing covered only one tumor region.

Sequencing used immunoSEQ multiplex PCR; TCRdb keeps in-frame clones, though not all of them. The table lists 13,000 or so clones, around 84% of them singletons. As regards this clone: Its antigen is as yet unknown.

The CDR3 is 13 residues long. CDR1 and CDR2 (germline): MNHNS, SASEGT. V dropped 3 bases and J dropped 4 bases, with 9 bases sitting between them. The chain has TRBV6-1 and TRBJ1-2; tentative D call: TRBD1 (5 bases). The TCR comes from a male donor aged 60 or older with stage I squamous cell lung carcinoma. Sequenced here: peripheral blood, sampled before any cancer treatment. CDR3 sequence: CASSDLGAYGYTF. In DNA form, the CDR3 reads TGTGCCAGCAGTGATCTAGGGGCCTATGGCTACACCTTC.